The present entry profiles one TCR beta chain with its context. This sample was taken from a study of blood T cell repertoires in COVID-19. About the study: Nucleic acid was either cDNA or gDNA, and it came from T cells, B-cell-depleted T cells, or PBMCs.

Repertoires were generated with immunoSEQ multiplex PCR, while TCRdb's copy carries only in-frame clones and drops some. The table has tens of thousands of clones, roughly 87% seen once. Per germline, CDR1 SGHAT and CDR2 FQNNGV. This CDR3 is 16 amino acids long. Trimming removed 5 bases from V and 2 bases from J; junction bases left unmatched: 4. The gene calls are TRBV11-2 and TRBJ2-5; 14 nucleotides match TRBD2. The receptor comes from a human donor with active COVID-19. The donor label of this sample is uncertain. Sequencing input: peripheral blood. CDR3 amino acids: CASSIRLAGGQETQYF. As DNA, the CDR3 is TGTGCCAGCAGCATACGACTAGCGGGAGGGCAAGAGACCCAGTACTTC.